This entry is about one T cell receptor (beta chain). This sample was taken from a study of shared clonotypes between healthy human individuals. Assay: immunoSEQ multiplex PCR; the TCRdb copy retains only in-frame clones and omits some. The table includes more than 1.2 million clones, approximately 98.5% detected once. Trimming shortened V by 2 bases and J by 2 bases, and 3 bases separated the two germline ends. The germline V gene encodes CDR1 SNHLY and CDR2 FYNNEI. The CDR3 contains 12 residues. This receptor was taken from a young man in good health. Sequences were obtained from naive CD4+ T cells sorted from blood. Subset given: CD45RA+ positively selected. The chain carries TRBV2 and TRBJ1-1; D call uncertain. CDR3 DNA sequence: TGTGCCAGCAGTGAATCCAACACTGAAGCTTTCTTT. It is translated as CASSESNTEAFF.